This T cell receptor beta chain came from a study of cytomegalovirus exposure and HLA in healthy donors. Study observations and caveats: Segments of the TCR beta V type were, in most cases, productive about 90% or about 30% of the time in an earlier analysis. Later work found that TCR association rates differed between HLA loci; DRB1 had the most and HLA-C the fewest. In a later analysis, an Asian-associated ancestry cluster reportedly showed fewer N-insertions than the roughly 710-donor mean. Exclusion applied to some V segments, including TRBV6-2 and TRBV6-3, as they were indistinguishable.

The primer mix had 60 Vbeta and 13 Jbeta primers. Here immunoSEQ multiplex PCR was the method, and the copy in TCRdb shows in-frame clones only, minus some. The data contain more than 95,000 clones, roughly 79% of them singletons. As for this clone: Its cognate antigen is unknown.

CDR3 size: 14 residues. V lost 8 bases and J lost 1, with 12 bases in between. The germline CDR1 and CDR2 sequences are WNHNN and SYGVQD (reference sequence). The gene calls are TRBV10-1 and TRBJ1-3; no clear D gene. Sample: PBMCs. The receptor was isolated from a male donor in good health and CMV-seronegative. Written as DNA, the CDR3 is TGCGCCAGCCATATACACCTTTCTGGAAACACCATATATTTT. It is translated as CASHIHLSGNTIYF.